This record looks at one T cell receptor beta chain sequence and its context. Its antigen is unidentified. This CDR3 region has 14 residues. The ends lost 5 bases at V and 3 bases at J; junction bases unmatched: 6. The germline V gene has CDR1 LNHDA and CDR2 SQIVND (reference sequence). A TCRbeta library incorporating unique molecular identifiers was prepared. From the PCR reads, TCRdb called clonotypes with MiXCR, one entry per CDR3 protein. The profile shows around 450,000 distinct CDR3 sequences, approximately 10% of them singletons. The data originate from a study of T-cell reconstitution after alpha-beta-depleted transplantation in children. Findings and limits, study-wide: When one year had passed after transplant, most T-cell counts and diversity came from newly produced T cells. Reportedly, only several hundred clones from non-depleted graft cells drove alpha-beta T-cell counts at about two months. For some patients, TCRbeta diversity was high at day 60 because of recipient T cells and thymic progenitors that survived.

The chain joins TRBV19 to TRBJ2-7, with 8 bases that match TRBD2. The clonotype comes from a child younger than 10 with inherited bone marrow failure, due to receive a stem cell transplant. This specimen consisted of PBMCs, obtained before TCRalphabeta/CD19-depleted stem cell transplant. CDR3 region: CASSRTSRNYEQYF. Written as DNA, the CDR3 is TGTGCCAGTAGTCGGACTAGCCGCAACTACGAGCAGTACTTC.